The sequence of this T cell receptor (beta chain) was determined in a study of T cells after yellow fever vaccination. Findings and limits, study-wide: Though it reached lower strength, the secondary response hit its peak faster, day 5 versus 15.

MiXCR was run by TCRdb on the 5' RACE reads, yielding one entry per CDR3 protein. This sample yields over 65,000 distinct CDR3 sequences, of which about an eighth are seen a single time; approximately 23% belongs to the top ten. This TCR derives from a man aged 18 to 35 who received the YFV17D yellow fever vaccine. The source was CD8+ T cells not binding an NS4B(214-222) dextramer, sorted from PBMCs, collected around 3 weeks after the first yellow fever vaccination.

The CDR3 here is CAPKRGFNTEAFF. CDR3 nucleotide sequence: TGTGCCCCTAAAAGGGGATTCAACACTGAAGCTTTCTTT. The chain carries TRBV2 and TRBJ1-1; weak D call: TRBD1 (5 bases). Trimming removed 11 bases from V and 2 bases from J, with 15 bases in between. The CDR3 is 13 residues long. Per germline, CDR1 SNHLY and CDR2 FYNNEI.